This T cell receptor (beta chain) comes out of a study of beta chain features in type 1 diabetes. To note about this clone: What it recognizes is unknown.

Reverse transcription of all isolated RNA meant that expressed TCRB transcripts were sequenced. TCRdb keeps only in-frame clones here, not all; method: immunoSEQ multiplex PCR. Altogether approximately 240,000 clones are present, around 16% being singletons, with the ten largest covering roughly 0.08%. CDR3 length equals 13 residues. Germline assignment: CDR1 SEHNR and CDR2 FQNEAQ (reference sequence). Trimming stripped 5 bases from V and 5 bases from J, with 12 bases between. Study findings and constraints: Moderately but significantly shorter TCRB CDR3s were found in Type 1 diabetes patients in all four CD4+ subsets.

The chain couples TRBV7-9 to TRBJ1-1; maybe TRBD1 (5 bases). The receptor was isolated from a man younger than 40 with type 1 diabetes. Source material: naive CD4+ T cells from blood. The CDR3 coding sequence is TGTGCCAGCAGCCAGTTACCAGGGACTGAAGCTTTCTTT. This encodes CASSQLPGTEAFF.